The 15 T cell receptor beta chains listed next were all sequenced from one sample in a study of T cell responses to AZD1222 COVID-19 vaccine. The protocol was immunoSEQ multiplex PCR, while the TCRdb copy is restricted to in-frame clones and leaves out a portion. The table has 100,000 to 150,000 clones, 85% to 90% seen once. Sample: peripheral blood, taken 28 days after the second AZD1222 dose. These receptors were taken from an adult who received the AZD1222 COVID-19 vaccine.

This rearrangement joins TRBV7-9 to TRBJ1-1; D not resolved. Germline V CDR1 and CDR2: SEHNR, FQNEAQ (reference sequence). V was pared by 11 bases and J by 1 base, with 17 bases between. This CDR3 region has 14 residues. The CDR3 spells CAGVTGLPNTEAFF. In DNA form, the CDR3 reads TGTGCCGGTGTGACCGGACTCCCGAACACTGAAGCTTTCTTT.

The chain joins TRBV3-1 (or the pseudogene TRBV3-2) to TRBJ2-7; 8 nucleotides match TRBD2. Trimming at V came to 0 bases and at J to 3 bases, leaving 7 bases not matched to a gene. This CDR3 is 16 amino acids long. Germline V gene sequence: CDR1 LGHDT, CDR2 YNNKEL (reference sequence). As DNA, the CDR3 is TGTGCCAGCAGCCAAGACCCAGCGGGAGCCCTCTACGAGCAGTACTTC. Its translation is CASSQDPAGALYEQYF.

This chain links TRBV19 with TRBJ1-5; D perhaps matches TRBD1 (5 bases). V shed 4 bases and J shed 4 bases, with 14 bases lying between them. The CDR3 has 15 amino acids. Germline assignment: CDR1 LNHDA and CDR2 SQIVND (reference sequence). This CDR3 is CASSRPDTQNQPQHF. As DNA, the CDR3 is TGTGCCAGTAGTAGGCCGGACACACAGAATCAGCCCCAGCATTTT. The full variable domain, rest sourced from reference TRBV19 and TRBJ1-5, is DGGITQSPKYLFRKEGQNVTLSCEQNLNHDAMYWYRQDPGQGLRLIYYSQIVNDFQKGDIAEGYSVSREKKESFPLTVTSAQKNPTAFYLCASSRPDTQNQPQHFGDGTRLSIL.

The genes are TRBV25-1 and TRBJ1-1; 7 nucleotides align to TRBD1. Germline V gives CDR1 MGHDK, CDR2 SYGVNS. The CDR3 length is 11 residues. V was clipped by 9 bases and J by 5 bases; unmatched bases: 3. The CDR3 DNA reads as TGTGCCAGTCAGGGGGGGACTGAAGCTTTCTTT. Amino acid sequence: CASQGGTEAFF.

The chain has TRBV4-1 and TRBJ1-2; D possibly corresponds to TRBD1 (6 bases). Germline V gene data show CDR1 as MGHRA and CDR2 as YSYEKL. CDR3 size: 14 residues. V lost 5 bases to trimming and J lost 1 base, with 11 bases between them. The CDR3 DNA sequence: TGCGCCAGCAGCTTAGGGGGAAATAACTATGGCTACACCTTC. Amino acids: CASSLGGNNYGYTF.

V is TRBV7-3 and J is TRBJ2-5; no clear D. Germline assignment: CDR1 SGHTA and CDR2 FQGTGA. V was trimmed by 7 bases and J by 2 bases, leaving 20 bases between them. This CDR3 has 16 amino acids. In DNA form, the CDR3 reads TGTGCCAGCAACGCTCTCCTTTCTAGGCCTCAAGAGACCCAGTACTTC. Protein: CASNALLSRPQETQYF.

This clone has only a few counts. The V gene is TRBV11-2, the J gene TRBJ2-7; the match to TRBD1 covers 9 bases. The CDR3 is 16 residues long. V lost 1 base and J lost 7; bases outside the gene matches: 11. Germline CDR1 reads SGHAT; CDR2 reads FQNNGV. CDR3 DNA sequence: TGTGCCAGCAGCTTAGTACCGGGACAGGGTACTGGGGAGCAGTACTTC. Translation gives CASSLVPGQGTGEQYF.

The chain employs TRBV7-5 and TRBJ2-7; TRBD1 is taken as the D call from the table, unchecked against the DNA. TRBV7-5 is flagged as a pseudogene. This CDR3 is built from 16 residues. CDR3 in amino acids: CVRSLVGQYETYEQYF. Here the CDR3 DNA reads TGTGTCAGAAGCTTGGTGGGACAGTATGAAACCTACGAGCAGTACTTC.

The rearrangement links TRBV30 to TRBJ2-7; D perhaps matches TRBD2 (5 bases). Per germline, CDR1 GTSNPN and CDR2 SVGIG (reference sequence). Trimming took 5 bases from V and 3 from J, leaving 14 bases between them. There are 13 residues in the CDR3. CDR3 sequence: CAWDPGLDYEQYF. In DNA form, the CDR3 reads TGTGCCTGGGATCCTGGACTTGACTACGAGCAGTACTTC. The full variable domain, with the rest looked up from reference TRBV30 and TRBJ2-7, is SQTIHQWPATLVQPVGSPLSLECTVEGTSNPNLYWYRQAAGRGLQLLFYSVGIGQISSEVPQNLSASRPQDRQFILSSKKLLLSDSGFYLCAWDPGLDYEQYFGPGTRLTVT.

CDR3 nucleotide sequence: TGTGCCAGCAGTTTATCGGAAGAGGGGCCCCAGCATTTT. It translates to CASSLSEEGPQHF. This chain connects TRBV27 to TRBJ1-5; D remains unclear. V was clipped by 0 bases and J by 9 bases, with 9 bases between them. The CDR3 extends over 13 amino acids. Germline CDR1 reads MNHEY; CDR2 reads SMNVEV (reference sequence).

Only a few counts were recorded for this clone. The gene calls are TRBV30 and TRBJ1-6; D is ambiguous. Trimming took off 3 bases at V and 8 bases at J, with 14 bases between the two ends. Germline loops: CDR1 GTSNPN, CDR2 SVGIG (reference sequence). The CDR3 covers 14 residues. The CDR3 here is CAWRNSQEHSPLHF. Here the CDR3 DNA reads TGTGCCTGGAGGAATAGCCAGGAGCATTCACCCCTCCACTTT.

J is TRBJ2-5 and V is TRBV14, with 7 bases that match TRBD1. Germline V gene data show CDR1 as SGHDN and CDR2 as FVKESK. The CDR3 is 12 residues long. Germline trimming cut 3 bases from V and 9 bases from J; bases unmatched to any gene: 4. CDR3 residues: CASSHNTGAQYF. The CDR3 nucleotides read TGTGCCAGCAGCCATAACACAGGGGCCCAGTACTTC.

V usage is TRBV5-5 and J usage is TRBJ2-5; 8 nucleotides agree with TRBD2. Trimming at V came to 1 base and at J to 2 bases, leaving 16 bases not matched to a gene. The CDR3 spans 19 residues. Germline V gene lookup returns CDR1 SGHKS and CDR2 YYEKEE (reference sequence). In DNA form, the CDR3 reads TGTGCCAGCAGCTTGACCGCTACGGCGGGAGGACTCCCACAAGAGACCCAGTACTTC. Protein: CASSLTATAGGLPQETQYF.

This sequence joins TRBV20-1 and TRBJ1-5; D not resolved. Germline V gene data show CDR1 as DFQATT and CDR2 as SNEGSKA (reference sequence). The CDR3 extends over 15 amino acids. Trimming took 6 bases from V and 2 from J, leaving 17 bases between them. The CDR3 sequence: CSASGDPRGNQPQHF. CDR3 nucleotides: TGCAGTGCCAGTGGGGATCCGAGGGGCAATCAGCCCCAGCATTTT.

The chain is built from TRBV10-3 and TRBJ2-3, with TRBD2 matching 8 bases. With V trimmed by 8 bases and J by 0 bases, 4 bases remained unmatched. The CDR3 sequence is 14 residues long. Per germline, CDR1 ENHRY and CDR2 SYGVKD. Here the CDR3 DNA reads TGTGCCATCGGAAAGCGGGGGAGCACAGATACGCAGTATTTT. It translates to CAIGKRGSTDTQYF.